This T cell receptor (beta chain) comes out of a study of CD8 T cells in ankylosing spondylitis. The CDR3 is made up of 15 amino acids. The junction had 10 bases not matched to a gene; V was cut back by 8 bases and J by 2 bases. Germline V gives CDR1 LNHDA, CDR2 SQIVND (reference sequence). The table lists this clonotype with many counts. Its antigen is not identified. Study observations and caveats: CD8+ disease-linked clones were present at relatively low frequencies in blood. Earlier work had already found some motif variants in reactive arthritis synovial fluid and blood. Matched ankylosing spondylitis synovial fluid reportedly contained a significantly enriched population of disease-linked clones. Ankylosing spondylitis blood seemed to carry a telltale TCR beta motif made of seven or eight highly homologous variants.

TCRdb recomputed calls from the 5' RACE reads with MiXCR, one row per CDR3 protein. Of under 300,000 distinct CDR3 sequences in the sample, 8% to 9.5% were seen once. The source material was blood, either unsorted or a sorted T cell fraction (not recorded which). The source is a male donor with ankylosing spondylitis or in good health (not recorded which). The chain is built from TRBV19 and TRBJ2-3, with TRBD2 matching over 7 bases. In nucleotides, the CDR3 is TGTGCCAGTGGTACCGGGACTATAAACACAGATACGCAGTATTTT. Translation: CASGTGTINTDTQYF.